The 5 T cell receptor beta chains presented below share a single source sample, sequenced in a study of control samples from healthy donors and cancer patients. Here immunoSEQ multiplex PCR was the method, and the copy in TCRdb shows in-frame clones only, minus some. The table records about 59,000 clones, about 92% of them present only once. The source material was PBMCs. The receptors stem from a man aged 35 to 55 with colorectal cancer.

The chain couples TRBV7-9 to TRBJ2-7; D not resolved. Trimming took 10 bases from V and 2 from J, leaving 15 bases between them. Germline V gene data show CDR1 as SEHNR and CDR2 as FQNEAQ (reference sequence). The CDR3 sequence is 13 residues long. CDR3 in amino acids: CATEAGTTYEQYF. The DNA for the CDR3 is TGTGCCACCGAGGCAGGCACTACCTACGAGCAGTACTTC.

This rearrangement joins TRBV4-3 to TRBJ1-4, with D hard to call. The CDR3 has 14 residues. Germline V gives CDR1 LGHNA, CDR2 YSLEER. V gave up 0 bases and J gave up 0 bases, with 2 bases separating them. CDR3: CASSQETTNEKLFF. Here the CDR3 DNA reads TGCGCCAGCAGCCAAGAAACAACTAATGAAAAACTGTTTTTT.

The chain joins TRBV7-3 to TRBJ1-1, with 8 bases fitting TRBD1. J gave up 1 base and V 4 bases, and 2 bases lay outside the gene matches. Germline assignment: CDR1 SGHTA and CDR2 FQGTGA. This CDR3 has 14 amino acids. CDR3 DNA sequence: TGTGCCAGCAGCTACAGGGGGAGGAACACTGAAGCTTTCTTT. This codes for CASSYRGRNTEAFF.

The chain couples TRBV5-1 to TRBJ1-2; possible D gene TRBD1, 5 bases. The V and J ends lost 0 bases and 4 bases respectively, with 10 bases between them. Germline-derived CDR1 and CDR2 are SGHRS and YFSETQ. The CDR3 runs to 14 residues. CDR3 in amino acids: CASSLALQGYGYTF. CDR3 bases: TGCGCCAGCAGCTTGGCCCTGCAGGGCTATGGCTACACCTTC.

This rearrangement joins TRBV10-1 to TRBJ2-1, with a possible D match to TRBD1 (5 bases). Germline V lookup: CDR1 WNHNN, CDR2 SYGVQD (reference sequence). The CDR3 runs 16 residues. The V gene lost 9 bases and the J gene lost 0 bases, with 18 bases spanning the gap. The CDR3 loop reads CARSICTGPSYNEQFF. The CDR3 DNA sequence: TGCGCCAGAAGCATTTGTACAGGACCCTCCTACAATGAGCAGTTCTTC.